These T cell receptor beta chains were read from a single sample in a study of control samples from healthy donors and cancer patients. The assay was immunoSEQ multiplex PCR, and TCRdb's table has in-frame clones only and misses some. The sample contains about 180,000 clones, 90% of which appear only once. The sample comprised blood. Every receptor here comes from a woman between 50 and 59 years old in good health. Each CDR3 is given with its conserved first and last residue. The D gene is left open where the match is weak.

j_call v_call d_call cdr3_nt cdr3_aa
TRBJ1-1 TRBV5-1 TRBD1 TGCGCCAGCAGTCAGGGACAGGGAAGGACTGAAGCTTTCTTT CASSQGQGRTEAFF
TRBJ1-1 TRBV11-2 - TGTGCCAGCAGCAGACCTAAAGGGGGATTGGGCACTGAAGCTTTCTTT CASSRPKGGLGTEAFF
TRBJ1-5 TRBV21-1 - TGTGCCAGCAGCCCCAATCAGCCCCAGCATTTT CASSPNQPQHF
TRBJ2-2 TRBV5-1 TRBD1 TGCGCCAGCACCCCGTTCACAGGGGGGAACACCGGGGAGCTGTTTTTT CASTPFTGGNTGELFF
TRBJ2-3 TRBV7-2 - TGTGCCAGCAGCTTCGGGGGGCCCACAGATACGCAGTATTTT CASSFGGPTDTQYF
TRBJ2-6 TRBV6-6 - TGTGCCAGCAGTCGGACAACTTTAAGCTCTGGGGCCAACGTCCTGACTTTC CASSRTTLSSGANVLTF
TRBJ1-1 TRBV7-2 TRBD1 TGTGCCAGCAGCCCGCTGACAGGGCTGACTGAAGCTTTCTTT CASSPLTGLTEAFF
TRBJ2-3 TRBV19 - TGTGCCAGTAGTGGGGGTTTGGGTTTTAGAGCAGATACGCAGTATTTT CASSGGLGFRADTQYF
TRBJ1-6 TRBV27 - TGTGCCAGCAGTTTAGATGCAGGGGCACCCCTCCACTTT CASSLDAGAPLHF
TRBJ1-3 TRBV7-2 - TGTGCCAGCAGCTTAGAGGCCAGAAACACCATATATTTT CASSLEARNTIYF
TRBJ2-5 TRBV4-2 - TGTGCCAGCAGCCAACCCGCGCAGGGGAGGGAGACCCAGTACTTC CASSQPAQGRETQYF
TRBJ1-1 TRBV28 TRBD1 TGTGCCAGCAGTATAGGGGGCTCAGGTGCCAACACTGAAGCTTTCTTT CASSIGGSGANTEAFF
TRBJ1-1 TRBV5-1 - TGCGCCAGCAGCCCCCAGGAGAACACTGAAGCTTTCTTT CASSPQENTEAFF
TRBJ2-1 TRBV5-4 - TGTGCCAGCACCCTAGGTGGCGGGGATTACAATGAGCAGTTCTTC CASTLGGGDYNEQFF
TRBJ2-1 TRBV16 - TGTGCCAGCAGCCGGGACACAGACAATGAGCAGTTCTTC CASSRDTDNEQFF